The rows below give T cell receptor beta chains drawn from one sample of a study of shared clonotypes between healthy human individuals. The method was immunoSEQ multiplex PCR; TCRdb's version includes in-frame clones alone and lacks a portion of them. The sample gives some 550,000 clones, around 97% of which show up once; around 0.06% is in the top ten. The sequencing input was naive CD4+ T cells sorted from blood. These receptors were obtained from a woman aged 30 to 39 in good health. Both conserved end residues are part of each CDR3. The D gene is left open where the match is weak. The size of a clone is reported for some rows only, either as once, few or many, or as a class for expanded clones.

DNA: TGTGCCAGCAGCAGGCCGGGACAGGGGAGAAAGTCCTACGAGCAGTACTTC
CDR3: CASSRPGQGRKSYEQYF
size: NA
D: TRBD1
V: TRBV11-2
J: TRBJ2-7

DNA: TGTGCCAGCAGTCCTTCCGGGACGTTTTATGGCTACACCTTC
CDR3: CASSPSGTFYGYTF
size: NA
D: NA
V: TRBV6-4
J: TRBJ1-2

DNA: TGTGCCAGCAGCCAACTAGTAGACACCGGGGAGCTGTTTTTT
CDR3: CASSQLVDTGELFF
size: NA
D: NA
V: TRBV11-2
J: TRBJ2-2

DNA: TGTGCCAGTAGTCAAGACAGACCCACTGGCTACACCTTC
CDR3: CASSQDRPTGYTF
size: NA
D: NA
V: TRBV19
J: TRBJ1-2

DNA: TGTGCCAGTAGTCTCGCCCACGCCAGGGTGCGTGGCTACGAGCAGTACTTC
CDR3: CASSLAHARVRGYEQYF
size: NA
D: NA
V: TRBV19
J: TRBJ2-7

DNA: TGTGCCAGCACTAAGACAGGGATTTTGAACACTGAAGCTTTCTTT
CDR3: CASTKTGILNTEAFF
size: NA
D: TRBD1
V: TRBV6-1
J: TRBJ1-1

DNA: TGTGCCAGCAGCGCCCAAACAGGGGTGAATTCACCCCTCCACTTT
CDR3: CASSAQTGVNSPLHF
size: NA
D: TRBD1
V: TRBV9
J: TRBJ1-6

DNA: TGTGCCAGCAGTGCGACAGGGGGGGAAAAACTGTTTTTT
CDR3: CASSATGGEKLFF
size: NA
D: TRBD1
V: TRBV25-1
J: TRBJ1-4

DNA: TGTGCCAGCAGAGCCACAGGGGGCAATTTCTACGAGCAGTACTTC
CDR3: CASRATGGNFYEQYF
size: NA
D: TRBD1
V: TRBV2
J: TRBJ2-7

DNA: TGTGCCAGCAGCTCGGGACGGATGAACACTGAAGCTTTCTTT
CDR3: CASSSGRMNTEAFF
size: NA
D: NA
V: TRBV5-6
J: TRBJ1-1

DNA: TGTGCCAGTAGTATCTCGGGGGGTCAGCCCCAGCATTTT
CDR3: CASSISGGQPQHF
size: once
D: NA
V: TRBV19
J: TRBJ1-5